Listed here are 30 T cell receptor beta chains from one sample, sequenced in a study of vaccination effects on CD4 cells after COVID-19. Under the ViraFEST assay, PBMC were stimulated with viral peptide pools so that antigen-specific CD4+ T cells expanded. Sequencing was performed afterwards. Subsequent to 10 days of culture, CD4+ T cells were isolated. These receptors' antigens are unknown. Produced via immunoSEQ multiplex PCR; TCRdb's table is partial and in-frame only. This table holds tens of thousands of clones, around 75% found once. The starting material was CD4+ T cells from PBMCs cultured with HCoV-229E spike peptides, obtained before COVID-19 vaccination. The receptors shown here come from a human donor who received a COVID-19 vaccine.

V is TRBV24-1 and J is TRBJ1-4; D ambiguous. The germline CDR1 and CDR2 sequences are KGHDR and SFDVKD. Trimming removed 9 bases from V and 5 bases from J, with 12 bases in between. The CDR3 covers 13 residues. CDR3 protein: CATGLTENEKLFF. Here the CDR3 DNA reads TGTGCCACCGGTCTTACAGAAAATGAAAAACTGTTTTTT.

The genes are TRBV19 and TRBJ1-6; D ambiguous. The CDR3 covers 14 residues. Trimming removed 0 bases at V and 14 bases at J, with 14 bases between. CDR1 and CDR2 (germline): LNHDA, SQIVND (reference sequence). DNA for the CDR3: TGTGCCAGTAGTATAGATCGGGGAAATAAGGCCCTCCACTTT. Encoded protein: CASSIDRGNKALHF.

This clone was recorded once. The chain is built from TRBV7-2 and TRBJ2-1; 8 bases align to TRBD1. The CDR3 extends over 18 amino acids. Germline CDR1 SGHTA, CDR2 FQGNSA. Trimming at V came to 2 bases and at J to 0 bases, leaving 9 bases not matched to a gene. The CDR3 DNA reads as TGTGCCAGCAGCTTACCTACCGGACAGGGCCGCTCCTACAATGAGCAGTTCTTC. Protein product: CASSLPTGQGRSYNEQFF.

The CDR3 loop reads CASSQDRDSQFF. The CDR3 nucleotides are TGTGCCAGCAGCCAAGATCGAGACAGCCAGTTCTTC. The J gene is TRBJ2-1, the V gene TRBV3-1 (or the pseudogene TRBV3-2); TRBD1 is a possible D gene (5 bases). V was trimmed by 0 bases and J by 13 bases, leaving 10 bases between them. The CDR3 is made up of 12 amino acids. The germline CDR1 and CDR2 sequences are LGHDT and YNNKEL (reference sequence).

This CDR3 reads CAWSVRTGGNQPQHF. The CDR3 region has the DNA TGTGCCTGGAGTGTTCGCACAGGGGGAAATCAGCCCCAGCATTTT. The rearrangement uses TRBV30 and TRBJ1-5, with TRBD1 identical over 8 bases. The CDR3 runs to 15 residues. Germline V CDR1 and CDR2: GTSNPN, SVGIG (reference sequence). The V and J ends lost 0 bases and 4 bases, in that order; junction bases with no gene match: 5. Full variable domain (rest looked up from reference TRBV30 and TRBJ1-5): SQTIHQWPATLVQPVGSPLSLECTVEGTSNPNLYWYRQAAGRGLQLLFYSVGIGQISSEVPQNLSASRPQDRQFILSSKKLLLSDSGFYLCAWSVRTGGNQPQHFGDGTRLSIL.

CDR3 sequence: CASSLGPRGTEAFF. DNA of the CDR3: TGCGCCAGCAGCTTAGGCCCGAGAGGGACTGAAGCTTTCTTT. The V gene is TRBV5-1, the J gene TRBJ1-1; D is undetermined. With 2 bases removed from V and 5 bases from J, the gap between germline ends came to 13 bases. Looked up from germline, CDR1 is SGHRS and CDR2 is YFSETQ. There are 14 residues in the CDR3.

V usage is TRBV7-9 and J usage is TRBJ2-7; D uncertain. V lost 5 bases and J lost 7, with 15 bases in between. The CDR3 covers 13 residues. Per the germline V gene, CDR1 is SEHNR and CDR2 is FQNEAQ (reference sequence). The CDR3 protein is CASSPTQAGEQYV. In DNA, the CDR3 is TGTGCCAGCAGCCCAACCCAGGCCGGAGAGCAGTACGTC.

The chain uses TRBV5-1 and TRBJ2-3; D gene unclear. Trimming pared 2 bases from V and 2 bases from J, leaving 15 bases between. This CDR3 is built from 16 residues. From germline, CDR1 is SGHRS and CDR2 YFSETQ. The CDR3 coding sequence is TGCGCCAGCAGCTTCCGGGCACAACCCCCCACAGATACGCAGTATTTT. This translates into CASSFRAQPPTDTQYF.

This chain connects TRBV27 to TRBJ1-4; D gene uncertain. CDR1 and CDR2 (germline): MNHEY, SMNVEV (reference sequence). V was pared by 4 bases and J by 4 bases, with 10 bases between. The CDR3 is 14 amino acids. The CDR3, as DNA: TGTGCCAGCAGTTATCACAGCAATAATGAAAAACTGTTTTTT. Protein sequence: CASSYHSNNEKLFF.

CDR3 loop: CASSAQTGGPSPLHF. Here the CDR3 DNA reads TGTGCCAGCAGCGCACAAACAGGGGGCCCTTCACCCCTCCACTTT. The genes are TRBV9 and TRBJ1-6, with 9 nucleotides matching TRBD1. This CDR3 comprises 15 residues. V trimming: 3 bases; J trimming: 9 bases; junction bases outside the gene matches: 7. Germline CDR1 SGDLS, CDR2 YYNGEE.

The chain couples TRBV3-1 (or the pseudogene TRBV3-2) to TRBJ2-2; no firm D call. V was shortened by 3 bases and J by 6 bases, with 14 bases between the two germline ends. Germline CDR1 is LGHDT and CDR2 is YNNKEL (reference sequence). The CDR3 extends over 15 amino acids. CDR3 residues: CASSHLDRLPGELFF. The CDR3 DNA reads TGTGCCAGCAGCCACCTCGATCGTTTGCCCGGGGAGCTGTTTTTT.

The chain couples TRBV19 to TRBJ2-5; 9 bases match TRBD1. From germline, CDR1 is LNHDA and CDR2 SQIVND (reference sequence). This CDR3 comprises 16 residues. The V gene end was trimmed by 3 bases and the J gene end by 3 bases; junction bases not matched to a gene: 8. The chain's CDR3 is CASSIGARTGEETQYF. CDR3 DNA: TGTGCCAGTAGTATCGGTGCCCGGACAGGGGAAGAGACCCAGTACTTC.

The CDR3 spells CASSDVFSYEQYV. DNA of the CDR3: TGTGCCAGCAGTGACGTGTTCAGCTACGAGCAGTACGTC. The chain employs TRBV2 and TRBJ2-7; D unresolved. CDR1 SNHLY and CDR2 FYNNEI come from the germline V gene. Deletions cut 3 bases from V and 3 bases from J, with 9 bases between. The CDR3 has 13 residues.

The V gene is TRBV5-8, the J gene TRBJ2-3, with a weak D call TRBD2 (6 bases). The germline CDR1 and CDR2 sequences are SGHTS and YDEGEE. The CDR3 has 14 residues. Trimming took 0 bases from V and 4 from J, leaving 9 bases between them. CDR3 sequence reads: CASSLGGVPDTQYF. The CDR3 coding sequence is TGTGCCAGCAGCTTGGGCGGGGTGCCAGATACGCAGTATTTT. Combining the CDR3 with reference TRBV5-8 and TRBJ2-3 gives the whole variable domain EAGVTQSPTHLIKTRGQQATLRCSPISGHTSVYWYQQALGLGLQFLLWYDEGEERNRGNFPPRFSGRQFPNYSSELNVNALELEDSALYLCASSLGGVPDTQYFGPGTRLTVL.

The chain employs TRBV19 and TRBJ1-5; the D gene is possibly TRBD1 (5 bases). The V and J ends lost 3 bases and 4 bases respectively, with 16 bases between them. The CDR3 has 16 amino acids. Germline CDR1 and CDR2: LNHDA and SQIVND (reference sequence). The CDR3 spells CASSIPEGTGNQPQHF. CDR3 coding DNA: TGTGCCAGTAGTATCCCCGAGGGGACGGGGAATCAGCCCCAGCATTTT.

V usage is TRBV11-2 and J usage is TRBJ2-6; D unclear. V gave up 5 bases and J gave up 0 bases, with 5 bases separating them. CDR3 length equals 14 residues. Germline loops: CDR1 SGHAT, CDR2 FQNNGV. The CDR3 spells CASSAYSGANVLTF. The CDR3 nucleotides read TGTGCCAGCAGCGCCTACTCTGGGGCCAACGTCCTGACTTTC.

This chain uses TRBV5-1 with TRBJ1-2, with unresolved D. Germline V CDR1 and CDR2: SGHRS, YFSETQ. The V end was cut by 1 base, the J end by 2 bases, with 9 bases between. The CDR3 is 14 residues long. CDR3 sequence reads: CASSLRMGNYGYTF. CDR3 coding DNA: TGCGCCAGCAGCTTGAGAATGGGGAACTATGGCTACACCTTC.

CDR3 amino acids: CASSLGGARNTEAFF. The CDR3 bases are TGTGCCAGCAGCTTAGGGGGGGCCCGGAACACTGAAGCTTTCTTT. The chain has TRBV7-3 and TRBJ1-1, with TRBD1 as a possible D gene (6 bases). Trimming took 2 bases from V and 1 from J, leaving 11 bases between them. The CDR3 covers 15 residues. The germline CDR1 and CDR2 sequences are SGHTA and FQGTGA.

This clone appeared once. The chain has TRBV10-3 and TRBJ2-3, with 7 bases lining up with TRBD2. The CDR3 length is 14 residues. Trimming removed 7 bases from V and 2 bases from J; junction bases left unmatched: 6. In germline, CDR1 is ENHRY, CDR2 SYGVKD. DNA of the CDR3: TGTGCCATCAAACCGGGACTAACCACAGATACGCAGTATTTT. Protein sequence: CAIKPGLTTDTQYF.

This chain joins TRBV19 and TRBJ1-5; D is possibly TRBD1 (5 bases). The germline CDR1 and CDR2 sequences are LNHDA and SQIVND (reference sequence). V lost 5 bases, J lost 0 bases, and 11 bases lay in between. CDR3 length: 15 residues. The CDR3 sequence: CASSGGDYSNQPQHF. The CDR3 nucleotides are TGTGCCAGTAGTGGGGGGGACTATAGCAATCAGCCCCAGCATTTT.

This chain connects TRBV27 to TRBJ2-1; 12 nucleotides line up with TRBD2. The CDR3 is 18 amino acids. Looked up from germline, CDR1 is MNHEY and CDR2 is SMNVEV (reference sequence). Unmatched junction bases numbered 8, after V lost 5 bases and J lost 0 bases. CDR3 coding DNA: TGTGCCAGCAGTCCGCGGACTAGCGGGGTGAGCTCCTACAATGAGCAGTTCTTC. It encodes CASSPRTSGVSSYNEQFF.

The V call is TRBV11-2, the J call TRBJ2-7; 7 nucleotides align to TRBD1. The V gene end was trimmed by 1 base and the J gene end by 1 base; junction bases not matched to a gene: 7. CDR3 length: 16 residues. The V gene's germline CDR1 is SGHAT and CDR2 FQNNGV. CDR3 loop: CASSLGQGERSYEQYV. The CDR3 bases are TGTGCCAGCAGCTTAGGACAGGGTGAACGGTCCTACGAGCAGTACGTC.

The CDR3 nucleotides read TGCGCCAGCAAGGGACAGCCCTCTGGGGCCAACGTCCTGACTTTC. Translated, it gives CASKGQPSGANVLTF. The rearrangement uses TRBV5-1 and TRBJ2-6; 7 bases line up with TRBD1. Germline values: CDR1 SGHRS, CDR2 YFSETQ. Unmatched junction bases numbered 3, after V lost 6 bases and J lost 0 bases. This CDR3 is 15 amino acids long.

This chain links TRBV15 with TRBJ1-5, with D perhaps matching TRBD1 (6 bases). The V gene's germline CDR1 is LNHNV and CDR2 YYDKDF (reference sequence). The CDR3 has 16 residues. Deletions cut 0 bases from V and 3 bases from J, with 12 bases between. The CDR3: CATSRETQGINQPQHF. The CDR3 DNA is TGTGCCACCAGCAGAGAGACCCAGGGGATCAATCAGCCCCAGCATTTT. The full variable domain, in which reference TRBV15 and TRBJ1-5 provide the parts outside the CDR3, is DAMVIQNPRYQVTQFGKPVTLSCSQTLNHNVMYWYQQKSSQAPKLLFHYYDKDFNNEADTPDNFQSRRPNTSFCFLDIRSPGLGDTAMYLCATSRETQGINQPQHFGDGTRLSIL.

The chain combines TRBV5-8 with TRBJ2-7; D remains unclear. The germline V and J ends were trimmed by 4 bases and 3 bases, with 8 bases remaining between them. Germline values: CDR1 SGHTS, CDR2 YDEGEE. The length of the CDR3 is 12 residues. In nucleotides, the CDR3 is TGTGCCAGCAGCCAACTCAACTACGAGCAGTACGTC. It translates to CASSQLNYEQYV.

The chain recombines TRBV30 with TRBJ1-5, with a possible D match to TRBD1 (5 bases). The germline V gene has CDR1 GTSNPN and CDR2 SVGIG (reference sequence). V lost 1 base and J 0 bases, leaving 7 bases between the germline ends. The CDR3 contains 14 residues. CDR3 region: CAWSGGSSNQPQHF. The CDR3 bases are TGTGCCTGGAGTGGGGGCAGTAGCAATCAGCCCCAGCATTTT.

The chain combines TRBV7-9 with TRBJ1-1; D not certain. Germline CDR1 SEHNR, CDR2 FQNEAQ (reference sequence). Trimming took off 4 bases at V and 4 bases at J, with 7 bases between the two ends. CDR3 length equals 12 residues. CDR3 protein: CASSSMGTEAFF. In DNA, the CDR3 is TGTGCCAGCAGCTCGATGGGCACTGAAGCTTTCTTT.

The CDR3 sequence is CASSERETQYF. The CDR3, as DNA: TGTGCCAGCAGTGAGCGAGAGACCCAGTACTTC. The gene calls are TRBV2 and TRBJ2-5; no clear D. This CDR3 comprises 11 residues. CDR1 is SNHLY, CDR2 FYNNEI, per germline. The ends were cut back, 3 bases at V and 4 bases at J, with 3 bases in the middle.

This clone came up a few times. The chain couples TRBV5-1 to TRBJ2-2, with 7 bases that match TRBD1. CDR1 SGHRS and CDR2 YFSETQ come from the germline V gene. The CDR3 contains 16 residues. Germline trimming cut 8 bases from V and 1 base from J; bases unmatched to any gene: 11. CDR3 residues: CASSGQDRGNTGELFF. In nucleotides, the CDR3 is TGCGCCAGTTCAGGACAGGACCGAGGGAACACCGGGGAGCTGTTTTTT.

The chain carries TRBV5-4 and TRBJ2-6, with 10 bases that match TRBD1. Germline V gene data show CDR1 as SGHNT and CDR2 as YYREEE (reference sequence). V dropped 9 bases and J dropped 0; count of bases not matched to a gene: 6. The CDR3 covers 16 residues. CDR3 in amino acids: CATATGGASGANVLTF. Written as DNA, the CDR3 is TGTGCCACCGCGACAGGGGGCGCCTCTGGGGCCAACGTCCTGACTTTC.